This T cell receptor beta chain was captured in a study of OX40 agonist ivuxolimab in advanced cancers. For the study at large: Hepatocellular carcinoma, melanoma, renal cell or head and neck cancer affected the dose-escalation patients. Partial responses were achieved by three patients, one with hepatocellular carcinoma and two with cutaneous melanoma. Study outcomes and limitations: Compared with CD4+, CD8+ T cells on average had more expanded clones.

The method was immunoSEQ multiplex PCR; TCRdb's version includes in-frame clones alone and lacks a portion of them. The sample lists 75,000 to 95,000 clones; 90% to 95% were seen once. To note about this clone: Its cognate antigen is unknown.

This receptor was identified in an adult with an advanced solid tumor such as melanoma, head and neck, liver or kidney cancer. This material consisted of CD4+ or CD8+ T cells sorted from blood, taken in a trial of the OX40 agonist ivuxolimab.

The CDR3 DNA reads TGTGCCAGCAGCTCATCGACAGCTTCAGATACGCAGTATTTT. It codes for CASSSSTASDTQYF. V usage is TRBV7-3 and J usage is TRBJ2-3, with D perhaps matching TRBD1 (5 bases). The length of the CDR3 is 14 residues. Between the trimmed V and J ends, which lost 4 bases and 4 bases, there was a span of 12 bases. Germline lookup yields CDR1 SGHTA and CDR2 FQGTGA.